One and the same sample provided the 15 T cell receptor beta chains below, sequenced in a study of cytomegalovirus exposure and HLA in healthy donors. The primer mix had 60 Vbeta and 13 Jbeta primers. Libraries were prepared by immunoSEQ multiplex PCR; TCRdb keeps only in-frame clonotypes and omits some of them. The top ten hold 2.2% of the sample, which has around 160,000 clones, around three quarters seen once. The specimen sequenced was PBMCs. All receptors come from a man aged 45 to 65 in good health and CMV-seropositive.

This chain connects TRBV4-3 to TRBJ2-5; a possible D gene is TRBD2 (6 bases). The CDR3 has 15 residues. V was pared by 0 bases and J by 1 base, with 9 bases between. Germline V gives CDR1 LGHNA, CDR2 YSLEER. The CDR3 DNA reads as TGCGCCAGCAGCCAAGAAATGGGGGGCCAAGAGACCCAGTACTTC. Its translation: CASSQEMGGQETQYF.

This clone was counted between two and nine times. V usage is TRBV5-4 and J usage is TRBJ2-5; D ambiguous. The ends were cut back, 0 bases at V and 5 bases at J, with 11 bases in the middle. The CDR3 length is 14 residues. The V gene's germline CDR1 is SGHNT and CDR2 YYREEE (reference sequence). CDR3 bases: TGTGCCAGCAGCTTGGTGGTGACACGGGAGACCCAGTACTTC. This sequence encodes CASSLVVTRETQYF.

This clone has just one count. CDR3 coding DNA: TGTGCCAGCAGCCTTCTTGCCTGGACTCTACAGTCCTCCTACAATGAGCAGTTCTTC. It translates to CASSLLAWTLQSSYNEQFF. The chain is built from TRBV7-3 and TRBJ2-1, with a weak D call TRBD2 (5 bases). The germline V gene encodes CDR1 SGHTA and CDR2 FQGTGA. The CDR3 length is 19 residues. V was cut by 5 bases and J by 0 bases, with 23 bases left in between.

The chain recombines TRBV7-8 with TRBJ2-5, with 11 bases aligning to TRBD2. The CDR3 sequence is 17 residues long. Germline values: CDR1 SGHVS, CDR2 FQNEAQ. V lost 6 bases to trimming and J lost 5 bases; unmatched junction nucleotides: 14. In DNA, the CDR3 is TGTGCCAGCAGGCCGATCCCATCGACTAGCGGGGAGGAGACCCAGTACTTC. Residues: CASRPIPSTSGEETQYF.

This clone is a singleton in its sample. The chain employs TRBV15 and TRBJ1-1; D not resolved. In germline, CDR1 is LNHNV, CDR2 YYDKDF (reference sequence). The CDR3 has 14 amino acids. The ends were cut back, 3 bases at V and 3 bases at J, with 11 bases in the middle. CDR3 loop: CATSSPRVDTEAFF. As DNA, the CDR3 is TGTGCCACCAGCAGCCCTCGAGTTGACACTGAAGCTTTCTTT.

The gene calls are TRBV18 and TRBJ2-1; 9 bases are a match to TRBD1. Trimming took 6 bases from V and 4 from J; bases not matched to a gene: 10. Per the germline V gene, CDR1 is KGHSH and CDR2 is LQKENI. The CDR3 loop spans 16 amino acids. The CDR3 sequence: CASSRGQGSPYNEQFF. As DNA, the CDR3 is TGTGCCAGCTCCAGGGGACAGGGTTCCCCGTACAATGAGCAGTTCTTC.

About this clone itself: Different DNA sequences within this sample yield the same CDR3. The chain is built from TRBV21-1 and TRBJ2-7; the table gives TRBD2 as D, unverified against the DNA. TRBV21-1 is designated a pseudogene. CDR3 length: 19 amino acids. CDR3 protein: CASSKCLDSGGAGSHEQYF. The CDR3 nucleotides read TGTGCCAGCAGCAAGTGTCTGGATAGCGGGGGGGCAGGTAGCCACGAGCAGTACTTC.

The rearrangement joins TRBV7-3 to TRBJ2-3, with 11 bases matching TRBD2. Germline values: CDR1 SGHTA, CDR2 FQGTGA. The length of the CDR3 is 16 residues. V dropped 5 bases and J dropped 0; count of bases not matched to a gene: 4. The CDR3 spells CASSPGTSGSTDTQYF. CDR3 nucleotide sequence: TGTGCCAGCAGCCCTGGGACTAGCGGTAGCACAGATACGCAGTATTTT. Together with reference TRBV7-3 and TRBJ2-3, the CDR3 gives the full variable domain: GAGVSQTPSNKVTEKGKYVELRCDPISGHTALYWYRQSLGQGPEFLIYFQGTGAADDSGLPNDRFFAVRPEGSVSTLKIQRTERGDSAVYLCASSPGTSGSTDTQYFGPGTRLTVL.

The chain is built from TRBV6-5 and TRBJ1-5; D is possibly TRBD1 (5 bases). Per the germline V gene, CDR1 is MNHEY and CDR2 is SVGAGI. V lost 0 bases, J lost 2 bases, and 11 bases lay in between. This CDR3 spans 16 amino acids. The CDR3 DNA is TGTGCCAGCAGTTACTCGTCCGGGGGACGCAATCAGCCCCAGCATTTT. Protein product: CASSYSSGGRNQPQHF.

This chain joins TRBV9 and TRBJ2-7; 9 bases are shared with TRBD2. V shed 5 bases, J shed 1 base, and the junction held 4 bases outside the gene matches. Germline CDR1 SGDLS, CDR2 YYNGEE. CDR3 length: 14 amino acids. The CDR3 is CASSITSGSYEQYF. The CDR3 nucleotides read TGTGCCAGCAGTATTACTAGCGGGTCCTACGAGCAGTACTTC.

The gene calls are TRBV12-5 and TRBJ1-1; no definite D call. V was clipped by 2 bases and J by 3 bases, with 7 bases between them. This CDR3 has 13 residues. The germline gives CDR1 LGHNT, CDR2 FRNRAP. CDR3 in amino acids: CASGLSPDTEAFF. The DNA for the CDR3 is TGTGCTAGTGGTTTGTCCCCTGACACTGAAGCTTTCTTT.

V gene TRBV11-3 combines with J gene TRBJ2-2; D may be TRBD2 (6 bases). This CDR3 spans 17 amino acids. CDR1 SGHNT and CDR2 YENEEA come from the germline V gene. With 0 bases removed from V and 6 bases from J, the gap between germline ends came to 17 bases. The CDR3 sequence: CASSLDYGGPGAGELFF. CDR3 bases: TGTGCCAGCAGCTTAGATTACGGAGGGCCGGGGGCCGGGGAGCTGTTTTTT.

The table lists this clone with a few counts. This chain uses TRBV19 with TRBJ2-5; D call uncertain. The CDR3 is 13 amino acids. Germline V CDR1 and CDR2: LNHDA, SQIVND (reference sequence). With 1 base removed from V and 14 bases from J, the gap between germline ends came to 17 bases. CDR3 region: CASSIGPNGPPYF. The CDR3 bases are TGTGCCAGTAGTATAGGCCCGAATGGGCCGCCATACTTC.

As DNA, the CDR3 is TGTGCCAGCAGCAAAGCCCCTACAGGGGGGACTGAAGCTTTCTTT. Translating gives CASSKAPTGGTEAFF. The V and J genes are TRBV9 and TRBJ1-1; TRBD1 agrees at 8 bases. The germline CDR1 and CDR2 sequences are SGDLS and YYNGEE. There are 15 residues in the CDR3. V lost 4 bases, J lost 5 bases, and 10 bases stayed unmatched.

The chain uses TRBV7-9 and TRBJ1-4; weak D call: TRBD1 (5 bases). This CDR3 is built from 14 residues. With 3 bases removed from V and 7 bases from J, the gap between germline ends came to 12 bases. CDR1 is SEHNR, CDR2 FQNEAQ, per germline (reference sequence). Written as DNA, the CDR3 is TGTGCCAGCAGCTTTAGGCAGGGCAGTGAAAAACTGTTTTTT. This translates into CASSFRQGSEKLFF.